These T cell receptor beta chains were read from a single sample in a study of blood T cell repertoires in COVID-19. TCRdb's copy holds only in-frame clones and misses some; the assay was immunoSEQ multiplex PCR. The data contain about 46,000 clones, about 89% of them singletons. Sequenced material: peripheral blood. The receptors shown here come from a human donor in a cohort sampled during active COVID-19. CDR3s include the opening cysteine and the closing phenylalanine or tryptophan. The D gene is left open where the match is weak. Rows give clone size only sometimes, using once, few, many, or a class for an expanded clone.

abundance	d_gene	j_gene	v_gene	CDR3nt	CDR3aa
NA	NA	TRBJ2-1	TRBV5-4	TGTGCCAGCAGCTTGGGACAGGTCTCCTACAATGAGCAGTTCTTC	CASSLGQVSYNEQFF
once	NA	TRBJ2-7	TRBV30	TGTGCCTGGAATTCTGGGGGCTGGGACGAGCAGTACTTC	CAWNSGGWDEQYF
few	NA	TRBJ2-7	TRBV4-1	TGCGCCAGCAGCCAAAAACAGGGCCCCTACGAGCAGTACTTC	CASSQKQGPYEQYF
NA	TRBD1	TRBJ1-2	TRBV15	TGTGCCACCAGCGTAGGACCGCCCGGGACAGGGCATGGCTACACCTTC	CATSVGPPGTGHGYTF
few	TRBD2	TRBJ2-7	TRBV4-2	TGTGCCAGCAGCCTGGGACTAGCTTCCTACGAGCAGTACTTC	CASSLGLASYEQYF
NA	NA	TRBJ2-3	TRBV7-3	TGTGCCAGCAGCTTAAGGCAGGCGAACACAGATACGCAGTATTTT	CASSLRQANTDTQYF
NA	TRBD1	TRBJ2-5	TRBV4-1	TGCGCCAGCAGCCAAGTGGTTGCAGGGGGACAAGAGACCCAGTACTTC	CASSQVVAGGQETQYF
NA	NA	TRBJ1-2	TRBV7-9	TGTGCCAGCAGCCTCACCGGACAGCGTGGCTACACCTTC	CASSLTGQRGYTF
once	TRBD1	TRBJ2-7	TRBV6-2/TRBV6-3	TGTGCCAGCAGTTACTTTCCACTGACAGGGAATAGCTACGAGCAGTACTTC	CASSYFPLTGNSYEQYF
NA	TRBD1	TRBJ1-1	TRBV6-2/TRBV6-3	TGTGCCAGCAGTACCGGGACAGGACCGATGAACACTGAAGCTTTCTTT	CASSTGTGPMNTEAFF
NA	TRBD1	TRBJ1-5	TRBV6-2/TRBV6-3	TGTGCCAGCAGTCTAAGCGGGACAGGGGGACAGCCCCAGCATTTT	CASSLSGTGGQPQHF
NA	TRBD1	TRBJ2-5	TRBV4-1	TGCGCCAGCAGCCAGGGACAGGGTGGGATCTCGGAGACCCAGTACTTC	CASSQGQGGISETQYF
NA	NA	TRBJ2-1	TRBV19	TGTGCCAGTAGTAGGCAGGGTAGCTACAATGAGCAGTTCTTC	CASSRQGSYNEQFF
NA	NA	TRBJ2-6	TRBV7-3	TGTGCCAGCAGTAATGGCAGGAACTCCGGTGGGGCCAACGTCCTGACTTTC	CASSNGRNSGGANVLTF
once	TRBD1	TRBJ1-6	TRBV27	TGTGCCAGCAGAGGGGGCGGCTCCTATAATTCACCCCTCCACTTT	CASRGGGSYNSPLHF
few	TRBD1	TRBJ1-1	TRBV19	TGTGCCAGTAGTATGGGGACAGGGGTGGGGAACACTGAAGCTTTCTTT	CASSMGTGVGNTEAFF
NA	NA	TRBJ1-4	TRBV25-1	TGTGCCAGCAGTCCGCATCCCGGTGAAAAACTGTTTTTT	CASSPHPGEKLFF
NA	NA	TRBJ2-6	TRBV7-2	TGTGCCAGCAGCTTAAACCAGGGCTCTGGGGCCAACGTCCTGACTTTC	CASSLNQGSGANVLTF
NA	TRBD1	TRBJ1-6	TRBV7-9	TGTGCCAGCAGCTTAGAACGATCCGGGACAGGGGTTTCACCCCTCCACTTT	CASSLERSGTGVSPLHF
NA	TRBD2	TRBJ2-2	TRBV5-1	TGCGCCAGCAGCTTGGGACAGGCGTCAAGTCTAGCGGGGGGGCCAAGAGGGGAGCTGTTTTTT	CASSLGQASSLAGGPRGELFF
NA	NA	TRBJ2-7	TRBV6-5	TGTGCCAGCACCGGGGGATGGAACGAGCAGTACTTC	CASTGGWNEQYF
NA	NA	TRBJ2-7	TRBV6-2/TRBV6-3	TGTGCCAGCAGTCCCCCCCGTGGGGCTCAAGCCTACGAGCAGTACTTC	CASSPPRGAQAYEQYF
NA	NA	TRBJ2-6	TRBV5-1	TGCGCCAGCAGCTTTTCCGTGTCTGGGGCCAACGTCCTGACTTTC	CASSFSVSGANVLTF
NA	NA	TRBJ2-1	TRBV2	TGTGCCAGCAGTCGGTTCTCGCAGTTCTTC	CASSRFSQFF
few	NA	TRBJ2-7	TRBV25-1	TGTGCCAGCAGTTTTTCCATCTACGAGCAGTACTTC	CASSFSIYEQYF
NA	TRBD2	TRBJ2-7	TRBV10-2	TGCGCCAGCAGTTTTCTAGCGGGGGACGAGCAGTACTTC	CASSFLAGDEQYF
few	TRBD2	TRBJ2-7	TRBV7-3	TGTGCCAGCAGCCTACTAGCGGGAGATCTCGAGCAGTACTTC	CASSLLAGDLEQYF
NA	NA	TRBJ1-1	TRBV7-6	TGTGCCAGCAGCCCAGGGAACAGCCTTGAAGCTTTCTTT	CASSPGNSLEAFF
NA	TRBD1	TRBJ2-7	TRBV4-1	TGCGCCAGCAGCCAAGCACCGGACAGGCCCACCTACGAGCAGTACTTC	CASSQAPDRPTYEQYF
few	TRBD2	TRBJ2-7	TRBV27	TGTGCCAGCAGTTTATCGAGGAGACTAGCGGACTACGAGCAGTACTTC	CASSLSRRLADYEQYF
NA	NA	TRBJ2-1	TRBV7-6	TGTGCCAGCAGCGCCAGCGGTGGCAGGGGCTTTCAGGAGCAGTTCTTC	CASSASGGRGFQEQFF
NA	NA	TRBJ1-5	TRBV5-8	TGTGCCAGCAGCTTGATTTGGGGAAGGAGGGATAGCAATCAGCCCCAGCATTTT	CASSLIWGRRDSNQPQHF
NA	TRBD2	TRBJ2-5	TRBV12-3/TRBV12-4	TGTGCCAGCAGTCTAGCGGGACTACAGTACTTC	CASSLAGLQYF
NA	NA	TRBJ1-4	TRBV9	TGTGCCAGCAGCACCGTCTTCGGGGGGCCTGATGAAAAACTGTTTTTT	CASSTVFGGPDEKLFF
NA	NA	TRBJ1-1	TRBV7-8	TGTGCCAGCAGCTTAGCGCAGAAGAACACTGAAGCTTTCTTT	CASSLAQKNTEAFF
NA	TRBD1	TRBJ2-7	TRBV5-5	TGTGCCAGCAGCTTAGGACAGGGTCCCGACGAGCAGTACTTC	CASSLGQGPDEQYF
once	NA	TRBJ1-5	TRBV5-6	TGTGCCAGCAGCTGGAGACAGGTCCCCGGTCAGCCCCAGCATTTT	CASSWRQVPGQPQHF
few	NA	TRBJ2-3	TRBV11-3	TGTGCCAGCAGCATACAGGGAAATACGCAGTATTTT	CASSIQGNTQYF
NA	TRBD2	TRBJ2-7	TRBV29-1	TGCAGCGTTGAAGGCGGGAGGGGGCTCGAGCAGTACTTC	CSVEGGRGLEQYF
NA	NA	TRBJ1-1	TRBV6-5	TGTGCCAGCAGGCGAGACACTGAAGCTTTCTTT	CASRRDTEAFF
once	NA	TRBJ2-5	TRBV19	TGTGCCAGTACCCCAGGGCCGAGGAACCTATTCCAAGAGACCCAGTACTTC	CASTPGPRNLFQETQYF
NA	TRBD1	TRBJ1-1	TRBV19	TGTGCCAGTAGATTTGGGACAGACAGGCCGGGCACTGAAGCTTTCTTT	CASRFGTDRPGTEAFF
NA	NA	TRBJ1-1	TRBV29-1	TGCAGCGTCGCCGGGTACACTGAAGCTTTCTTT	CSVAGYTEAFF
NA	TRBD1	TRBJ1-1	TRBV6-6	TGTGCCAGCAGTACGACAGGGGGTCACACTGAAGCTTTCTTT	CASSTTGGHTEAFF
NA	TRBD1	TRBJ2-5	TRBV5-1	TGCGCCAGCAGCTTATCTCTACAGGGGGAGACCCAGTACTTC	CASSLSLQGETQYF
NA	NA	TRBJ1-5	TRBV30	TGTGCCTGGAAAACCGACGGGAATCAGCCCCAGCATTTT	CAWKTDGNQPQHF
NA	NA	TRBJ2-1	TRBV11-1	TGTGCCAGCAGCTTGGAGCGGAGGCCCTACAATGAGCAGTTCTTC	CASSLERRPYNEQFF
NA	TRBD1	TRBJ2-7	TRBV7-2	TGTGCCAGCAGCTTCCTATCCCGGGACAGGGACGACGAGCAGTACTTC	CASSFLSRDRDDEQYF
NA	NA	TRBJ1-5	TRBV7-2	TGTGCCAGCAGCTTAGCGCCCGGGGAGGGCCAGCCCCAGCATTTT	CASSLAPGEGQPQHF
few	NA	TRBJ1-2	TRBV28	TGTGCCAGCAGTTTTAGGAGGGAGTTCTATGGCTACACCTTC	CASSFRREFYGYTF